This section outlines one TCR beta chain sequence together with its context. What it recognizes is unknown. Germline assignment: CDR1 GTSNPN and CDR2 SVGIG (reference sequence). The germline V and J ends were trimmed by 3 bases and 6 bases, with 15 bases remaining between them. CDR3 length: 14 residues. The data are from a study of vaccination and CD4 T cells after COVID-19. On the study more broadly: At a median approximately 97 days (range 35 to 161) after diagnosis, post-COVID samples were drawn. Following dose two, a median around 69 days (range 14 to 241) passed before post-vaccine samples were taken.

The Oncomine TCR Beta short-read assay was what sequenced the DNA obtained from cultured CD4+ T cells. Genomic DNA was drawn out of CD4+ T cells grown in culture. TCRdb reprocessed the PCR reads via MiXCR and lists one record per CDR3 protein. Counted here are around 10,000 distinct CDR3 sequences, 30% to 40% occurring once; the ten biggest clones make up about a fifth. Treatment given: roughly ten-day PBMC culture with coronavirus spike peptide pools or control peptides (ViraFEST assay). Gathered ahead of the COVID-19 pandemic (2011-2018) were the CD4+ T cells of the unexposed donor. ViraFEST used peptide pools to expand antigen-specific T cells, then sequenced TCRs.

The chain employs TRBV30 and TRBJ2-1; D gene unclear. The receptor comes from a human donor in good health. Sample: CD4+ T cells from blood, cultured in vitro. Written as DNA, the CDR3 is TGTGCCTGGAGAGATGGGGTCCCGGCCAATGAGCAGTTCTTC. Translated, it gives CAWRDGVPANEQFF.